This T cell receptor beta chain was recovered during a study of T cell responses to AZD1222 COVID-19 vaccine. The study's findings and limits: The reported proportion of spike-specific TCRs targeting unmutated variant regions was nearly half. Vaccination with two AZD1222 doses was followed by a rise in Spike-specific TCR breadth and depth.

The table came from immunoSEQ multiplex PCR; TCRdb's copy has only in-frame clones and leaves some out. Here the sample spans approximately 270,000 clones, about 94% being singletons. Researchers grouped second doses given at about 4 or about 12 weeks into one pool. As for this clone: The target antigen is unknown.

Germline CDR1 and CDR2: WSHSY and SAAADI. The CDR3 is 17 amino acids. V lost 7 bases and J lost 7; bases outside the gene matches: 20. Sequenced here: peripheral blood, sampled 28 days after the second AZD1222 dose. The TCR originated in an adult who received the AZD1222 COVID-19 vaccine. The genes are TRBV10-2 and TRBJ2-7; 9 nucleotides match TRBD1. CDR3 protein: CASIGARQGVMPREQYF. CDR3 sequence (DNA): TGCGCCAGCATAGGTGCGAGACAGGGGGTTATGCCCCGGGAGCAGTACTTC.